This entry is about one T cell receptor (beta chain). It is likely a read error, because the conserved phenylalanine at the end of the CDR3 is missing. The sample originates from a study of graft-versus-host responses after intestinal transplantation. On the study more broadly: Anti-thymocyte globulin induction preceded two to four years of tacrolimus and steroid maintenance in all recipients.

Data came from immunoSEQ multiplex PCR; TCRdb stores just in-frame clones and leaves some out. The profile shows 20,000 to 30,000 clones, 70% to 90% of them singletons. Germline CDR1 and CDR2: SGHTA and FQGTGA. This CDR3 comprises 14 residues. The V gene lost 4 bases and the J gene lost 3 bases, with 7 bases spanning the gap. Sequencing was performed on PBMCs, taken approximately 450 days after intestinal transplant. The sequence derives from a human patient who received an intestinal transplant, so some T cells may come from the graft donor. The V call is TRBV7-3, the J call TRBJ1-6, with D perhaps TRBD1 (5 bases). CDR3 in amino acids: CASSSDSYNSPLHL. The DNA for the CDR3 is TGTGCCAGCAGCTCCGACAGCTATAATTCACCCCTCCACCTT.